This T cell receptor (beta chain) emerged from a study of shared clonotypes between healthy human individuals. Study-level findings and limits: Naive subsets generally had larger estimated richness than memory subsets.

There were only Caucasian adults among the donors, and all lived in Nashville, Tennessee. In regard to this clone: Its target is not known.

Data came from immunoSEQ multiplex PCR; TCRdb stores just in-frame clones and leaves some out. The sample holds millions of clones, over 90% seen once. Trimming left V 3 bases short and J 8 bases short, with 16 bases between. The V gene's germline CDR1 is KGHSH and CDR2 LQKENI. The CDR3 totals 14 residues. Sequenced input: naive CD4+ T cells from PBMCs. Subset: CD45RA+ positively selected. The clonotype was recovered from a man aged 18 to 29 in good health. Some clones in this sample may be carry-over from other donors' samples. J is TRBJ1-2 and V is TRBV18, with a tentative D call TRBD1 (6 bases). CDR3 protein: CASSPEVGTGGYTF. The CDR3 DNA reads TGTGCCAGCTCACCGGAAGTGGGAACAGGGGGCTACACCTTC. Full variable domain (remainder filled in from reference TRBV18 and TRBJ1-2): NAGVMQNPRHLVRRRGQEARLRCSPMKGHSHVYWYRQLPEEGLKFMVYLQKENIIDESGMPKERFSAEFPKEGPSILRIQQVVRGDSAAYFCASSPEVGTGGYTFGSGTRLTVV.